This is a list of T cell receptor beta chains from one sample in a study of cytomegalovirus exposure and HLA in healthy donors. Data came from immunoSEQ multiplex PCR; TCRdb stores just in-frame clones and leaves some out. The data hold around 140,000 clones, with approximately 85% observed a single time. The sample comprised PBMCs. These receptors were obtained from a woman in her forties or fifties in good health and CMV-seropositive. Each CDR3 is given with its conserved first and last residue. Each record gives: J gene, D gene, V gene, clone size, CDR3 DNA, CDR3 protein. D genes are given only for firm matches. Size tells how often a clone was seen (once, few, many) or the class of an expanded clone, and some rows leave it out.

J gene: TRBJ2-1
D gene: TRBD2
V gene: TRBV29-1
clone size: -
CDR3 DNA: TGCAGCGTCACTTCTCCCTCACTAGCGGGGAACTACAATGAGCAGTTCTTC
CDR3 protein: CSVTSPSLAGNYNEQFF

J gene: TRBJ2-7
D gene: TRBD1
V gene: TRBV11-2
clone size: few
CDR3 DNA: TGTGCCAGCAGCTTAGATTTAGGGGGCAGCTACGAGCAGTACTTC
CDR3 protein: CASSLDLGGSYEQYF

J gene: TRBJ2-3
D gene: TRBD2
V gene: TRBV6-5
clone size: -
CDR3 DNA: TGTGCCAGCAGCAGGACTAGCGGGGGCTCATATACGCAGTATTTT
CDR3 protein: CASSRTSGGSYTQYF

J gene: TRBJ1-1
D gene: TRBD1
V gene: TRBV6-5
clone size: -
CDR3 DNA: TGTGCCACCCACAGGGGTCGGACTGAAGCTTTCTTT
CDR3 protein: CATHRGRTEAFF

J gene: TRBJ2-7
D gene: -
V gene: TRBV14
clone size: -
CDR3 DNA: TGTGCCAGCAGCCTGGGCAGGAACAGCGAGCAGTACTTC
CDR3 protein: CASSLGRNSEQYF

J gene: TRBJ2-2
D gene: TRBD2
V gene: TRBV7-9
clone size: -
CDR3 DNA: TGTTCCAGCAGCTTACCCGGACTAGCGGGGGCTGTATCCGGGGAGCTGTTTTTT
CDR3 protein: CSSSLPGLAGAVSGELFF

J gene: TRBJ1-2
D gene: -
V gene: TRBV19
clone size: -
CDR3 DNA: TGTGCCAGTAGTATCTATCCACACTATGGCTACACCTTC
CDR3 protein: CASSIYPHYGYTF

J gene: TRBJ1-2
D gene: -
V gene: TRBV7-9
clone size: -
CDR3 DNA: TGTGCCAGCAGCTTACAGCCCGGGTATGGCTACACCTTC
CDR3 protein: CASSLQPGYGYTF

J gene: TRBJ2-5
D gene: TRBD1
V gene: TRBV7-9
clone size: -
CDR3 DNA: TGTGCCAGCAGCTTGCCCACAGGGGGCGCGGGGGAGACCCAGTACTTC
CDR3 protein: CASSLPTGGAGETQYF

J gene: TRBJ2-2
D gene: TRBD2
V gene: TRBV5-1
clone size: -
CDR3 DNA: TGCGCCAGCAGCTTGGGAGGCGGGGGCACCGGGGAGCTGTTTTTT
CDR3 protein: CASSLGGGGTGELFF

J gene: TRBJ2-3
D gene: TRBD2
V gene: TRBV6-4
clone size: -
CDR3 DNA: TGTGCCAGCAGTGCTAGCGGGGGGGCACCAGATACGCAGTATTTT
CDR3 protein: CASSASGGAPDTQYF

J gene: TRBJ2-5
D gene: -
V gene: TRBV11-2
clone size: -
CDR3 DNA: TGTGCCAGCAGCTTAGAACCGGAAGAGACCCAGTACTTC
CDR3 protein: CASSLEPEETQYF

J gene: TRBJ2-7
D gene: TRBD1
V gene: TRBV19
clone size: -
CDR3 DNA: TGTGCCAGTAGTATGAACTTGTTACGGGACAGGGGATACGAGCAGTACTTC
CDR3 protein: CASSMNLLRDRGYEQYF

J gene: TRBJ2-7
D gene: -
V gene: TRBV28
clone size: -
CDR3 DNA: TGTGCCAGCAGCCCCGGACAGCTGCCCTACGAGCAGTACTTC
CDR3 protein: CASSPGQLPYEQYF

J gene: TRBJ2-1
D gene: -
V gene: TRBV27
clone size: -
CDR3 DNA: TGTGCCAGCAGTGTTCGCGGCCCCAATGAGCAGTTCTTC
CDR3 protein: CASSVRGPNEQFF

J gene: TRBJ2-2
D gene: -
V gene: TRBV7-3
clone size: once
CDR3 DNA: TGTGCCAGCAGCTTGGGACTCAACACCGGGGAGCTGTTTTTT
CDR3 protein: CASSLGLNTGELFF